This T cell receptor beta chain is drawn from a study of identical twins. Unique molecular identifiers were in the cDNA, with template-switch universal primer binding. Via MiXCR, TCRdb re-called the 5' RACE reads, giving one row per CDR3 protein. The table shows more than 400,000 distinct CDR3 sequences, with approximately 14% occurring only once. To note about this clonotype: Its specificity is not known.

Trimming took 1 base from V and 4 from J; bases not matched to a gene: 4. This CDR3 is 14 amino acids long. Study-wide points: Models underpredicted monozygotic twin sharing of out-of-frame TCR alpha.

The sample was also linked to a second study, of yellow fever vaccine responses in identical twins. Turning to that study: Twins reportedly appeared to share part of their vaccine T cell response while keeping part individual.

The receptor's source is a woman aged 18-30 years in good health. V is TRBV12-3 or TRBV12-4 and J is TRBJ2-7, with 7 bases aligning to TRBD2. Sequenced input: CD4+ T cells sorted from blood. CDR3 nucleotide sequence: TGTGCCAGCAGTTTAGACGCTAGCGGTTACGAGCAGTACTTC. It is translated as CASSLDASGYEQYF.